These T cell receptor beta chains were read from a single sample in a study of T cells in Graves' hyperthyroidism and ophthalmopathy. TCRdb analysed the multiplex PCR reads with MiXCR anew, one entry per CDR3 protein. The repertoire holds about 270,000 distinct CDR3 sequences, with approximately 25% as singletons. Sequencing input: blood. These receptors came from a woman aged 40 to 50 with Graves' ophthalmopathy. The CDR3 runs from the conserved cysteine through the conserved F or W. D genes are given only for firm matches. The size of a clone is reported for some rows only, either as once, few or many, or as a class for expanded clones.

TRBJ2-7 | NA | NA | 15 | TRBV6-1 | CASTEGGAPPLEQYF | TGTGCCAGCACCGAAGGTGGCGCCCCCCCACTTGAGCAGTACTTC
TRBJ1-1 | NA | many | 13 | TRBV6-1 | CASVWDGNTEAFF | TGTGCCAGCGTATGGGACGGGAACACTGAAGCTTTCTTT
TRBJ1-2 | TRBD1 | many | 16 | TRBV6-5 | CASSYYPGQTNYGYTF | TGTGCCAGCAGTTACTATCCGGGACAGACCAACTATGGCTACACCTTC
TRBJ2-7 | NA | few | 13 | TRBV20-1 | CSARATVTYEQYF | TGCAGTGCTAGGGCCACAGTTACCTACGAGCAGTACTTC
TRBJ2-2 | NA | many | 11 | TRBV10-3 | CAIGITGELFF | TGTGCCATCGGGATCACCGGGGAGCTGTTTTTT
TRBJ2-5 | NA | many | 15 | TRBV6-1 | CASSKDLVPQETQYF | TGTGCCAGCAGTAAGGACTTGGTCCCTCAAGAGACCCAGTACTTC
TRBJ2-7 | NA | NA | 14 | TRBV12-3/TRBV12-4 | CASSGPREPYEQYF | TGTGCCAGCAGCGGACCCCGGGAGCCGTACGAGCAGTACTTC
TRBJ1-1 | TRBD1 | many | 14 | TRBV12-3/TRBV12-4 | CASSRQGRDTEAFF | TGTGCCAGCAGTAGACAGGGACGGGACACTGAAGCTTTCTTT
TRBJ2-5 | NA | NA | 14 | TRBV12-3/TRBV12-4 | CASSPNRIGETQYF | TGTGCCAGCAGTCCGAACAGAATCGGGGAGACCCAGTACTTC
TRBJ2-7 | TRBD2 | many | 13 | TRBV28 | CASSQSGTIEQYF | TGTGCCAGCAGTCAAAGCGGGACCATCGAGCAGTACTTC
TRBJ1-1 | NA | many | 13 | TRBV29-1 | CSVEFQGGTEAFF | TGCAGCGTTGAATTCCAGGGTGGCACTGAAGCTTTCTTT
TRBJ1-5 | TRBD1 | many | 13 | TRBV30 | CAWSGQGVQPQHF | TGTGCCTGGTCGGGACAGGGGGTTCAGCCCCAGCATTTT
TRBJ2-7 | TRBD2 | once | 14 | TRBV20-1 | CSAHFSGDSYEQYF | TGCAGTGCTCACTTTAGCGGGGATTCCTACGAGCAGTACTTC
TRBJ1-6 | NA | many | 14 | TRBV12-3/TRBV12-4 | CASSLWDPTPPLHF | TGTGCCAGCAGTTTATGGGACCCTACCCCACCCCTCCACTTT
TRBJ2-7 | NA | many | 15 | TRBV27 | CASSLGGPLLYEQYF | TGTGCCAGCAGTTTAGGGGGGCCTCTTCTCTACGAGCAGTACTTC
TRBJ2-5 | TRBD2 | many | 16 | TRBV2 | CASTPRAGGSEGTQYF | TGTGCCAGCACCCCTCGGGCGGGAGGGTCTGAAGGGACCCAGTACTTC
TRBJ2-3 | TRBD2 | many | 16 | TRBV11-2 | CASSLGGSYGSDTQYF | TGTGCCAGCAGCTTGGGCGGGAGTTACGGTAGCGATACGCAGTATTTT
TRBJ2-5 | NA | many | 13 | TRBV6-5 | CASSGGKTKTQYF | TGTGCCAGCAGCGGCGGGAAGACAAAGACCCAGTACTTC
TRBJ2-5 | TRBD1 | many | 15 | TRBV11-2 | CASSPRTGARETQYF | TGTGCCAGCAGCCCTAGGACAGGGGCTAGAGAGACCCAGTACTTC
TRBJ2-7 | NA | many | 15 | TRBV28 | CASSSPFDRAYEQYF | TGTGCCAGCAGTTCCCCCTTTGACCGGGCCTACGAGCAGTACTTC
TRBJ2-7 | TRBD1 | NA | 13 | TRBV6-1 | CATGQGATYEQYF | TGTGCCACGGGACAGGGGGCGACCTACGAGCAGTACTTC
TRBJ2-2 | NA | many | 15 | TRBV7-8 | CASSLEGTSTGELFF | TGTGCCAGCAGCTTAGAGGGGACTTCCACCGGGGAGCTGTTTTTT
TRBJ1-5 | NA | NA | 12 | TRBV15 | CATSKVNQPQHF | TGTGCCACCAGCAAAGTCAATCAGCCCCAGCATTTT
TRBJ1-5 | NA | few | 15 | TRBV6-1 | CASSETVGAGQPQLF | TGTGCCAGCAGTGAAACAGTGGGCGCCGGACAGCCCCAGCTTTTT
TRBJ2-2 | NA | NA | 13 | TRBV27 | CASRPGSRGELFF | TGTGCCAGCAGGCCGGGGAGCCGCGGGGAGCTGTTTTTT
TRBJ2-7 | NA | many | 15 | TRBV13 | CASSPPPSDSYEQYF | TGTGCCAGCAGCCCCCCCCCTAGCGACTCCTACGAGCAGTACTTC
TRBJ1-3 | NA | many | 15 | TRBV5-1 | CASSLAGASGNTIYF | TGTGCCAGCAGCTTGGCGGGGGCGAGTGGAAACACCATATATTTT
TRBJ1-1 | NA | many | 13 | TRBV27 | CASTLGRGTEAFF | TGTGCCAGCACCTTGGGGAGGGGCACTGAAGCTTTCTTT
TRBJ1-5 | NA | NA | 12 | TRBV30 | CAWNWRGQPQHF | TGTGCCTGGAACTGGAGGGGCCAGCCCCAGCATTTT
TRBJ2-7 | TRBD2 | many | 15 | TRBV29-1 | CSVEGLAGGYDEQYF | TGCAGCGTTGAAGGTCTAGCGGGAGGCTACGACGAGCAGTACTTC
TRBJ1-5 | NA | NA | 13 | TRBV6-1 | CASSEYLEQPQHF | TGTGCCAGCAGTGAGTATCTGGAGCAGCCCCAGCATTTT
TRBJ2-5 | NA | NA | 14 | TRBV24-1 | CASLVWGSRETQYF | TGTGCCTCCTTGGTTTGGGGGAGCAGAGAGACCCAGTACTTC
TRBJ1-5 | NA | many | 18 | TRBV4-2 | CASSQDSQRGWGDQPQHF | TGTGCCAGCAGCCAAGATAGCCAGAGAGGGTGGGGGGATCAGCCCCAGCATTTT
TRBJ1-1 | TRBD1 | NA | 15 | TRBV11-3 | CASSKRTGANTEAFF | TGTGCCAGCAGCAAACGGACAGGGGCCAACACTGAAGCTTTCTTT
TRBJ1-3 | NA | NA | 14 | TRBV6-1 | CASSRGPSGNTIYF | TGTGCCAGCAGTCGGGGCCCCTCCGGAAACACCATATATTTT
TRBJ1-2 | NA | many | 14 | TRBV28 | CASSTQGTGKGYTF | TGTGCCAGCAGTACCCAAGGCACAGGGAAGGGCTACACCTTC
TRBJ2-3 | NA | many | 15 | TRBV20-1 | CSAGELRVGGDTQYF | TGCAGTGCTGGGGAATTGAGAGTGGGGGGAGATACGCAGTATTTT
TRBJ1-1 | TRBD1 | few | 15 | TRBV18 | CASSPDRVRNTEAFF | TGTGCCAGCTCACCCGACAGGGTGAGGAACACTGAAGCTTTCTTT
TRBJ1-5 | NA | NA | 13 | TRBV2 | CASSATANQPQHF | TGTGCCAGCAGCGCGACAGCTAATCAGCCCCAGCATTTT
TRBJ2-3 | NA | many | 13 | TRBV7-3 | CASSSDFTDTQYF | TGTGCCAGCAGCTCAGACTTCACAGATACGCAGTATTTT
TRBJ1-1 | NA | many | 14 | TRBV12-3/TRBV12-4 | CASGSRGKNTEAFF | TGTGCCAGCGGGTCTCGGGGCAAGAACACTGAAGCTTTCTTT
TRBJ2-7 | NA | NA | 14 | TRBV10-2 | CASSERGGTYEQYF | TGCGCCAGCAGTGAGAGGGGAGGCACCTACGAGCAGTACTTC
TRBJ1-5 | NA | NA | 12 | TRBV28 | CASSAVPQPQHF | TGTGCCAGCAGTGCGGTTCCTCAGCCCCAGCATTTT
TRBJ1-2 | NA | once | 19 | TRBV15 | CATSRDDRDWPRRGVSYSF | TGTGCCACCAGCAGAGATGATAGGGACTGGCCGCGTCGAGGGGTGAGCTACAGCTTC
TRBJ1-2 | NA | NA | 13 | TRBV19 | CASNVGDVYGYIF | TGTGCCAGTAATGTAGGGGACGTCTATGGCTACATCTTC
TRBJ2-5 | TRBD2 | NA | 15 | TRBV27 | CASSGLAGDQETQYF | TGTGCCAGCAGTGGGCTAGCGGGAGACCAAGAGACCCAGTACTTC
TRBJ2-7 | NA | many | 16 | TRBV6-1 | CASSEAGWERTYEQYF | TGTGCCAGCAGTGAAGCCGGGTGGGAGCGAACCTACGAGCAGTACTTC
TRBJ2-7 | NA | many | 15 | TRBV27 | CASSHESRDLYEQYF | TGTGCCAGCAGTCACGAGAGCAGGGACTTATACGAGCAGTACTTC
TRBJ1-3 | NA | many | 18 | TRBV11-1 | CASSLARSADLSGNTIYF | TGTGCCAGCAGCTTAGCGCGTTCGGCGGATCTCTCTGGAAACACCATATATTTT
TRBJ1-5 | NA | NA | 15 | TRBV15 | CATSRKLDSNQPQHF | TGTGCCACCAGCAGAAAGTTGGATAGCAATCAGCCCCAGCATTTT
TRBJ2-7 | NA | NA | 13 | TRBV12-3/TRBV12-4 | CASSQGFPYEQYF | TGTGCCAGCAGCCAGGGGTTTCCCTACGAGCAGTACTTC
TRBJ2-2 | TRBD1 | many | 13 | TRBV25-1 | CATMDRGPGELFF | TGTGCCACCATGGACAGGGGGCCCGGGGAGCTGTTTTTT